The 21 T cell receptor beta chains below all came from one sample that was sequenced in a study of post-analysis software for immune sequencing data. General observations from the study: Included in a set of roughly five TRBV segments more frequent in patients than controls were TRBV5-6, TRBV5-1 and TRBV20-1.

TCR beta cDNA libraries included unique molecular identifiers. Each CDR3 protein gets one entry after TCRdb re-called the PCR reads with MiXCR. The table includes about 460,000 distinct CDR3 sequences, around 40% detected once. These TCRs' antigens remain unknown. Material for sequencing was blood. The receptors come from a girl aged 5 to 17 with multiple sclerosis.

This clonotype was seen a handful of times. The chain combines TRBV28 with TRBJ2-7, with a tentative D call TRBD1 (6 bases). Germline-derived CDR1 and CDR2 are MDHEN and SYDVKM. Between the trimmed V and J ends, which lost 2 bases and 4 bases, there was a span of 18 bases. The CDR3 runs 16 residues. The CDR3 here is CASSLDRDISRYEQYF. The CDR3 DNA follows: TGTGCCAGCAGTTTAGATCGGGACATCAGTCGATACGAGCAGTACTTC. The full variable domain, its missing parts supplied by reference TRBV28 and TRBJ2-7, is DVKVTQSSRYLVKRTGEKVFLECVQDMDHENMFWYRQDPGLGLRLIYFSYDVKMKEKGDIPEGYSVSREKKERFSLILESASTNQTSMYLCASSLDRDISRYEQYFGPGTRLTVT.

This clonotype was counted only a few times. This rearrangement joins TRBV24-1 to TRBJ1-6; D remains unclear. The CDR3 is 13 residues long. Per germline, CDR1 KGHDR and CDR2 SFDVKD. V shed 1 base and J shed 6 bases, with 3 bases lying between them. The CDR3 DNA reads as TGTGCCACCAGTGATTTCGCTAATTCACCCCTCCACTTT. This codes for CATSDFANSPLHF.

The V and J genes are TRBV20-1 and TRBJ2-7; a possible D gene is TRBD1 (6 bases). V was trimmed by 6 bases and J by 0 bases, leaving 12 bases between them. Germline assignment: CDR1 DFQATT and CDR2 SNEGSKA (reference sequence). The CDR3 is 13 amino acids. CDR3: CSAWGQFSYEQYF. The CDR3, as DNA: TGCAGTGCGTGGGGGCAATTCTCCTACGAGCAGTACTTC.

The chain is built from TRBV6-2 or TRBV6-3 and TRBJ2-6; D is unresolved. This CDR3 is built from 15 residues. The V and J ends lost 2 bases and 1 base respectively, with 6 bases between them. The germline CDR1 and CDR2 sequences are MNHEY and SVGEGT. The CDR3 spells CASSYEESGANVLTF. For the CDR3, the DNA is TGTGCCAGCAGTTACGAGGAATCTGGGGCCAACGTCCTGACTTTC.

The V call is TRBV7-2, the J call TRBJ1-4, with D hard to call. This CDR3 contains 17 residues. Trimming cost V 4 bases and J 0 bases, with 15 bases left between them. Germline V gene data show CDR1 as SGHTA and CDR2 as FQGNSA. The CDR3 loop is CASSSPGRAATNEKLFF. CDR3 DNA: TGTGCCAGCAGCTCCCCGGGGAGGGCTGCAACTAATGAAAAACTGTTTTTT. Combining the CDR3 with reference TRBV7-2 and TRBJ1-4 gives the whole variable domain GAGVSQSPSNKVTEKGKDVELRCDPISGHTALYWYRQSLGQGLEFLIYFQGNSAPDKSGLPSDRFSAERTGGSVSTLTIQRTQQEDSAVYLCASSSPGRAATNEKLFFGSGTQLSVL.

The chain combines TRBV28 with TRBJ2-5; weak D call: TRBD1 (6 bases). Germline V gives CDR1 MDHEN, CDR2 SYDVKM. The CDR3 runs 15 residues. The ends were cut back, 6 bases at V and 2 bases at J, with 16 bases in the middle. CDR3 coding DNA: TGTGCCAGCAGACCCTTACAGGGTCGGCAAGAGACCCAGTACTTC. It codes for CASRPLQGRQETQYF.

This clonotype was detected once. The V gene is TRBV4-2, the J gene TRBJ2-7; D tentatively reads TRBD1 or TRBD2 (5 bases each). The CDR3 consists of 15 residues. V gave up 1 base and J gave up 7 bases, with 17 bases separating them. The germline gives CDR1 LGHNA, CDR2 YNFKEQ. The CDR3 spells CASSQAGTGFREQYF. CDR3 bases: TGTGCCAGCAGCCAAGCCGGGACGGGTTTTAGAGAGCAGTACTTC.

This clonotype was detected a few times. V usage is TRBV6-2 or TRBV6-3 and J usage is TRBJ1-2; D not resolved. V was pared by 2 bases and J by 4 bases, with 8 bases between. This CDR3 contains 13 residues. The germline gives CDR1 MNHEY, CDR2 SVGEGT. The chain's CDR3 is CASSYLAAYGYTF. In DNA form, the CDR3 reads TGTGCCAGCAGTTACCTGGCCGCCTATGGCTACACCTTC.

This clonotype was seen more than once but under ten times. The J gene is TRBJ1-5, the V gene TRBV5-1; no firm D call. Germline V gene sequence: CDR1 SGHRS, CDR2 YFSETQ. V was cut by 0 bases and J by 0 bases, with 7 bases left in between. CDR3 length: 15 amino acids. The CDR3, as DNA: TGCGCCAGCAGCTTGGCCGGGTTTAGCAATCAGCCCCAGCATTTT. As protein: CASSLAGFSNQPQHF.

Regarding this clonotype: This could be a read error, since a much larger clone is one nucleotide away. The chain has TRBV6-2 or TRBV6-3 and TRBJ2-5; 8 nucleotides match TRBD1. The J call may be wrong; the DNA end is better matched by TRBJ2-7. CDR3 length: 15 residues. Germline CDR1 reads MNHEY; CDR2 reads SVGEGT. CDR3 in amino acids: CASSHRQGPTCEQYF. CDR3 nucleotides: TGTGCCAGCAGCCATCGACAGGGGCCCACCTGCGAGCAGTACTTC.

The chain uses TRBV11-2 and TRBJ2-7; 9 bases are a match to TRBD1. V trimming: 5 bases; J trimming: 9 bases; junction bases outside the gene matches: 8. CDR3 length equals 13 residues. Germline values: CDR1 SGHAT, CDR2 FQNNGV. CDR3 sequence: CASSILGQGRQYF. CDR3 in DNA: TGTGCCAGCAGCATACTGGGACAGGGAAGGCAGTACTTC.

This clonotype was picked up a small number of times. V usage is TRBV12-3 or TRBV12-4 and J usage is TRBJ2-7; 8 nucleotides match TRBD2. The CDR3 length is 14 residues. V was clipped by 7 bases and J by 2 bases; unmatched bases: 7. The CDR3 sequence is CASTPGTSPYEQYF. The CDR3 DNA reads TGTGCCAGCACCCCCGGGACTAGTCCCTACGAGCAGTACTTC.

The table lists this clonotype with a few counts. This rearrangement joins TRBV4-1 to TRBJ2-7, with TRBD1 matching over 7 bases. The germline V gene encodes CDR1 MGHRA and CDR2 YSYEKL. This CDR3 spans 14 amino acids. After removal of 3 bases from V and 4 bases from J, the junction contained 6 bases not matched to a gene. The CDR3 DNA reads TGCGCCAGCAGCCAGTGGGACAGACCATACGAGCAGTACTTC. Its translation is CASSQWDRPYEQYF.

The chain uses TRBV20-1 and TRBJ2-7, with D hard to call. There are 11 residues in the CDR3. Trimming pared 3 bases from V and 11 bases from J, leaving 14 bases between. Germline values: CDR1 DFQATT, CDR2 SNEGSKA (reference sequence). As DNA, the CDR3 is TGCAGTGCTAGGGAAGGACGGGTAGAGTACTTC. The encoded protein is CSAREGRVEYF.

V is TRBV7-3 and J is TRBJ2-1, with 7 bases lining up with TRBD1. This CDR3 is 13 amino acids long. The trim removed 4 bases at V and 9 bases at J, leaving 6 bases unmatched. Germline CDR1 reads SGHTA; CDR2 reads FQGTGA. The CDR3 nucleotides read TGTGCCAGCAGCTCGACGGACAGGTCTGAGCAGTTCTTC. This sequence encodes CASSSTDRSEQFF.

The chain employs TRBV20-1 and TRBJ1-2, with D hard to call. Between the trimmed V and J ends, which lost 0 bases and 6 bases, there was a span of 8 bases. The CDR3 runs 12 residues. Germline V gene data show CDR1 as DFQATT and CDR2 as SNEGSKA (reference sequence). The CDR3 protein is CSARDSVDGYTF. The CDR3 nucleotides are TGCAGTGCTAGAGATTCAGTCGATGGCTACACCTTC.

This rearrangement joins TRBV29-1 to TRBJ2-3; D remains ambiguous. The V gene's germline CDR1 is SQVTM and CDR2 ANQGSEA. The CDR3 totals 13 residues. V lost 3 bases to trimming and J lost 4 bases, with 11 bases between them. The chain's CDR3 is CSVEGRLADTQYF. The CDR3 nucleotides read TGCAGCGTTGAGGGCAGGCTCGCAGATACGCAGTATTTT.

The chain couples TRBV4-2 to TRBJ1-2; possible D gene TRBD1, 5 bases. The germline V gene encodes CDR1 LGHNA and CDR2 YNFKEQ. The CDR3 runs 14 residues. Trimming pared 1 base from V and 2 bases from J, leaving 8 bases between. CDR3 sequence reads: CASSQVAGNYGYTF. The CDR3 nucleotides are TGTGCCAGCAGCCAAGTCGCAGGGAACTATGGCTACACCTTC.

This clonotype came up once. The chain is built from TRBV6-5 and TRBJ1-2, with TRBD1 matching 9 bases. CDR1 is MNHEY, CDR2 SVGAGI, per germline. V shed 2 bases, J shed 4 bases, and the junction held 8 bases outside the gene matches. This CDR3 has 16 amino acids. CDR3 sequence reads: CASSYPSGQGGYGYTF. CDR3 bases: TGTGCCAGCAGTTACCCGTCGGGACAGGGTGGCTATGGCTACACCTTC.

As regards this clonotype: A read error may account for a junction end that differs from germline. The chain carries TRBV5-1 and TRBJ2-5; no clear D. The J call may be in error: the DNA end matches TRBJ2-7 better. Germline assignment: CDR1 SGHRS and CDR2 YFSETQ. CDR3 length: 11 residues. The CDR3 here is CAGSFEYEQYF. The CDR3 bases are TGCGCCGGCAGCTTCGAGTACGAGCAGTACTTC.

In regard to this clonotype: At one boundary the junction diverges from the germline segment, which might be a read error. The chain joins TRBV11-2 to TRBJ2-7; 8 bases match TRBD1. The tail of the sequence fits TRBJ2-5 better, so the J call may be wrong. The CDR3 is 16 residues long. CDR1 and CDR2 (germline): SGHAT, FQNNGV. CDR3 DNA sequence: TGTGTCAGCAGCTTAGGGTTGGCACAGGGGGTTGAGACCCAGTACTTC. As protein: CVSSLGLAQGVETQYF.